A single TCR beta chain is shown here with its context. Its antigen is currently unknown. The CDR3 has 15 amino acids. Trimming removed 0 bases from V and 0 bases from J, with 3 bases in between. Germline CDR1 and CDR2: MRHNA and SNTAGT. This sample is drawn from a study of post-analysis software for immune sequencing data. Background on the study: The cohort encompassed relapsing-remitting, secondary progressive and progressive-relapsing multiple sclerosis disease courses.

Study-level findings and limits: Controls showed lower frequencies than patients for five or six TRBV segments, and TRBV5-6, TRBV5-1 and TRBV20-1 were among these. For normalized Chao1 diversity, multiple sclerosis patients scored significantly lower than controls did. Samples prepared in the same batch strongly co-clustered by F measure.

Unique molecular identifiers were carried by the TCR beta cDNA libraries. Each batch of about 0.85 to 10 million T cells produced roughly 0.5 million cDNA molecules. TCRdb used MiXCR to reprocess the PCR reads, holding one entry per CDR3 protein. The sample holds 700,000 to 900,000 distinct CDR3 sequences; approximately 44% are singletons and the top ten take 4.9%. The sample was blood. The clonotype originates from a girl aged 5-17 years with multiple sclerosis. The chain has TRBV6-4 and TRBJ2-6; D remains unclear. The CDR3 DNA is TGTGCCAGCAGTGACTCGCACTCTGGGGCCAACGTCCTGACTTTC. Amino acid sequence: CASSDSHSGANVLTF.